This T cell receptor beta chain was identified in a study of shared clonotypes between healthy human individuals. General study results and limits: Researchers sampled blood only, noting tissue repertoires likely differ.

This CDR3 is 13 amino acids long. Trimming removed 0 bases from V and 3 bases from J, with 6 bases in between. Germline V gene sequence: CDR1 LNHNV, CDR2 YYDKDF (reference sequence). Concerning this clone itself: Its antigen is still unknown.

Genomic DNA (from each subset) was split evenly across several immunoSEQ plates. TCRdb's copy holds only in-frame clones and misses some; the assay was immunoSEQ multiplex PCR. The sample has approximately 480,000 clones, about 79% seen once; the top ten hold approximately 12%. Sequences were obtained from PBMCs. The V and J genes are TRBV15 and TRBJ2-7; D is undetermined. This clonotype was sampled from a woman between 35 and 50 years old in good health. Some clones in this sample may be carry-over from other donors' samples. The CDR3 DNA reads as TGTGCCACCAGCAGAGATTTCAGCTACGAGCAGTACTTC. Translated, it gives CATSRDFSYEQYF. The complete variable domain, with remaining parts taken from reference TRBV15 and TRBJ2-7, reads DAMVIQNPRYQVTQFGKPVTLSCSQTLNHNVMYWYQQKSSQAPKLLFHYYDKDFNNEADTPDNFQSRRPNTSFCFLDIRSPGLGDTAMYLCATSRDFSYEQYFGPGTRLTVT.